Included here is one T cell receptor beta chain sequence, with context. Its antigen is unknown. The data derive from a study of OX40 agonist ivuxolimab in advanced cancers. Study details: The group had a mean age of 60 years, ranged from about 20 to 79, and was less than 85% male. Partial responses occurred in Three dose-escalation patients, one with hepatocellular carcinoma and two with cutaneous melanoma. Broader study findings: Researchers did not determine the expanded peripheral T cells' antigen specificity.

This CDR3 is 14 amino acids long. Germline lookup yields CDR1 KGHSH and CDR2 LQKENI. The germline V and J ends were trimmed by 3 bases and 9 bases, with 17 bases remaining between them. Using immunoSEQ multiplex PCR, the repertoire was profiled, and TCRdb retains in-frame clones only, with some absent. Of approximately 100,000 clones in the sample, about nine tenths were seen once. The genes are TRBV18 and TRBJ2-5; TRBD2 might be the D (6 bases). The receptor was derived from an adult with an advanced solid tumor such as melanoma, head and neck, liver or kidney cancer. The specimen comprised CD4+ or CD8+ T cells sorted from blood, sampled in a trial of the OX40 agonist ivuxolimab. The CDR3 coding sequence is TGTGCCAGCTCACCGACAGACCTACCGGGGGCCCAGTACTTC. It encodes CASSPTDLPGAQYF.